The rows below give T cell receptor beta chains drawn from one sample of a study of blood T cell repertoires in COVID-19. Measured with immunoSEQ multiplex PCR; TCRdb has only the in-frame clones, and not every one. The sample has more than 200,000 clones, 70% to 90% seen once; the top ten hold 2.1%. Material for sequencing was peripheral blood. These TCRs come from a middle-aged woman who had recovered from COVID-19. Each CDR3 is given with its conserved first and last residue. The D gene is left open where the match is weak. Only some rows state a clone size, as once, few, many or a class for expanded clones.

clone_size: .; v_call: TRBV11-2; j_call: TRBJ1-1; d_call: .; cdr3_aa: CASSRRGGYTEAFF; cdr3_nt: TGTGCCAGCAGCCGCCGGGGGGGGTACACTGAAGCTTTCTTT
clone_size: .; v_call: TRBV11-2; j_call: TRBJ2-1; d_call: TRBD2; cdr3_aa: CASSSNIAGGSHEQFF; cdr3_nt: TGTGCCAGCAGCTCGAATATAGCGGGGGGCTCCCATGAGCAGTTCTTC
clone_size: .; v_call: TRBV5-1; j_call: TRBJ2-5; d_call: TRBD2; cdr3_aa: CASSLAPSGGAETQYF; cdr3_nt: TGCGCCAGCAGCTTGGCCCCTAGCGGGGGGGCGGAGACCCAGTACTTC
clone_size: once; v_call: TRBV3-1/TRBV3-2; j_call: TRBJ2-3; d_call: .; cdr3_aa: CASSQDMDTQYF; cdr3_nt: TGTGCCAGCAGCCAAGATATGGATACGCAGTATTTT
clone_size: .; v_call: TRBV6-2/TRBV6-3; j_call: TRBJ2-5; d_call: TRBD1; cdr3_aa: CASSPGQGSEGQETQYF; cdr3_nt: TGTGCCAGCAGCCCGGGACAGGGGAGCGAGGGCCAAGAGACCCAGTACTTC
clone_size: .; v_call: TRBV3-1/TRBV3-2; j_call: TRBJ2-7; d_call: TRBD2; cdr3_aa: CASSQEARTSGGRVTPYEQYF; cdr3_nt: TGTGCCAGCAGCCAAGAGGCCCGGACTAGCGGGGGCCGCGTGACCCCCTACGAGCAGTACTTC
clone_size: few; v_call: TRBV10-3; j_call: TRBJ1-1; d_call: .; cdr3_aa: CAIEGGGLAEAFF; cdr3_nt: TGTGCCATCGAAGGGGGAGGGCTTGCTGAAGCTTTCTTT
clone_size: .; v_call: TRBV7-9; j_call: TRBJ1-3; d_call: TRBD1; cdr3_aa: CASSLLGQSGNTIYF; cdr3_nt: TGTGCCAGCAGCTTATTGGGACAGAGTGGAAACACCATATATTTT
clone_size: .; v_call: TRBV6-5; j_call: TRBJ1-4; d_call: .; cdr3_aa: CASSYQRSNEKLFF; cdr3_nt: TGTGCCAGCAGTTACCAGAGGTCTAATGAAAAACTGTTTTTT
clone_size: .; v_call: TRBV27; j_call: TRBJ2-7; d_call: .; cdr3_aa: CASSLSLRESFYEQYF; cdr3_nt: TGTGCCAGCAGTTTATCTCTCCGAGAGTCCTTTTACGAGCAGTACTTC
clone_size: .; v_call: TRBV27; j_call: TRBJ2-6; d_call: .; cdr3_aa: CASSVRGGLYSGANVLTF; cdr3_nt: TGTGCCAGCAGCGTAAGGGGGGGGCTTTACTCTGGGGCCAACGTCCTGACTTTC
clone_size: .; v_call: TRBV5-4; j_call: TRBJ2-3; d_call: TRBD2; cdr3_aa: CASSFPLAGTDTQYF; cdr3_nt: TGTGCCAGCAGCTTCCCGCTAGCGGGGACAGATACGCAGTATTTT
clone_size: .; v_call: TRBV6-2/TRBV6-3; j_call: TRBJ2-7; d_call: TRBD1; cdr3_aa: CASSPGTGAPSSYEQYF; cdr3_nt: TGTGCCAGCAGTCCCGGGACAGGCGCCCCGAGCTCCTACGAGCAGTACTTC
clone_size: .; v_call: TRBV24-1; j_call: TRBJ1-2; d_call: .; cdr3_aa: CATSDRDSSGSGYTF; cdr3_nt: TGTGCCACCAGTGATCGGGACTCCTCGGGGAGTGGCTACACCTTC
clone_size: .; v_call: TRBV19; j_call: TRBJ2-7; d_call: .; cdr3_aa: CASSLQGGSYEQYF; cdr3_nt: TGTGCCAGTAGCCTACAGGGTGGGTCCTACGAGCAGTACTTC
clone_size: .; v_call: TRBV12-3/TRBV12-4; j_call: TRBJ2-1; d_call: TRBD2; cdr3_aa: CASSTSGGLTQFF; cdr3_nt: TGTGCCAGCAGTACTAGCGGGGGTCTTACCCAGTTCTTC
clone_size: .; v_call: TRBV7-8; j_call: TRBJ2-7; d_call: TRBD2; cdr3_aa: CASSSTKRSGSNEQYF; cdr3_nt: TGTGCCAGCAGCTCGACGAAGCGTAGCGGGAGCAACGAGCAGTACTTC
clone_size: few; v_call: TRBV29-1; j_call: TRBJ2-6; d_call: .; cdr3_aa: CSVGGSVTGANVLTF; cdr3_nt: TGCAGCGTTGGCGGCTCTGTAACTGGGGCCAACGTCCTGACTTTC
clone_size: .; v_call: TRBV7-9; j_call: TRBJ2-5; d_call: TRBD1; cdr3_aa: CASSLGPKGTGGTRETQYF; cdr3_nt: TGTGCCAGCAGCTTAGGTCCGAAAGGGACAGGGGGCACCAGGGAGACCCAGTACTTC
clone_size: .; v_call: TRBV29-1; j_call: TRBJ2-3; d_call: TRBD2; cdr3_aa: CSGLAGGVSDTQYF; cdr3_nt: TGCAGCGGGCTCGCGGGGGGGGTTTCAGATACGCAGTATTTT
clone_size: .; v_call: TRBV2; j_call: TRBJ2-5; d_call: .; cdr3_aa: CASSETTVPQETQYF; cdr3_nt: TGTGCCAGCAGTGAAACGACAGTACCCCAAGAGACCCAGTACTTC
clone_size: .; v_call: TRBV7-9; j_call: TRBJ2-5; d_call: TRBD1; cdr3_aa: CASSFKDPDRKETQYF; cdr3_nt: TGTGCCAGCAGCTTTAAAGACCCGGACAGGAAAGAGACCCAGTACTTC
clone_size: .; v_call: TRBV6-1; j_call: TRBJ1-6; d_call: TRBD1; cdr3_aa: CASSERDRGVDNSPLHF; cdr3_nt: TGTGCCAGCAGTGAAAGGGACAGGGGGGTGGATAATTCACCCCTCCACTTT
clone_size: once; v_call: TRBV11-3; j_call: TRBJ2-7; d_call: TRBD1; cdr3_aa: CASAGTGTYEQYF; cdr3_nt: TGTGCCTCAGCTGGGACAGGGACCTACGAGCAGTACTTC
clone_size: .; v_call: TRBV19; j_call: TRBJ2-4; d_call: TRBD2; cdr3_aa: CASSIDPLLAGGPEGKNIQYF; cdr3_nt: TGTGCCAGTAGTATAGACCCCCTATTAGCGGGAGGGCCAGAAGGCAAAAACATTCAGTACTTC
clone_size: .; v_call: TRBV27; j_call: TRBJ2-3; d_call: TRBD1; cdr3_aa: CASSKDRGHPDTQYF; cdr3_nt: TGTGCCAGCAGCAAGGACAGGGGGCATCCAGATACGCAGTATTTT
clone_size: .; v_call: TRBV10-3; j_call: TRBJ2-1; d_call: TRBD1; cdr3_aa: CAISDLGQGVYNEQFF; cdr3_nt: TGTGCCATCAGTGACCTGGGACAGGGGGTCTACAATGAGCAGTTCTTC
clone_size: .; v_call: TRBV19; j_call: TRBJ2-1; d_call: TRBD2; cdr3_aa: CASRDLSGGSYNEQFF; cdr3_nt: TGTGCCAGTAGAGACCTTAGCGGGGGGTCTTACAATGAGCAGTTCTTC
clone_size: few; v_call: TRBV7-2; j_call: TRBJ2-6; d_call: TRBD1; cdr3_aa: CASSTARTGYASGANVLTF; cdr3_nt: TGTGCCAGCAGCACCGCTAGGACAGGGTACGCATCTGGGGCCAACGTCCTGACTTTC
clone_size: .; v_call: TRBV14; j_call: TRBJ2-3; d_call: .; cdr3_aa: CATSLGLLPDTQYF; cdr3_nt: TGTGCCACCTCTTTGGGCCTCCTACCAGATACGCAGTATTTT
clone_size: .; v_call: TRBV11-3; j_call: TRBJ2-7; d_call: .; cdr3_aa: CASSLVIEPGEQYF; cdr3_nt: TGTGCCAGCAGCTTAGTCATAGAACCGGGGGAGCAGTACTTC
clone_size: .; v_call: TRBV13; j_call: TRBJ2-2; d_call: .; cdr3_aa: CASSPDGARGTGELFF; cdr3_nt: TGTGCCAGCAGCCCCGACGGGGCGCGGGGCACCGGGGAGCTGTTTTTT
clone_size: .; v_call: TRBV24-1; j_call: TRBJ2-5; d_call: TRBD1; cdr3_aa: CATSDFPGQGAQETQYF; cdr3_nt: TGTGCCACCAGTGATTTCCCGGGACAGGGGGCACAAGAGACCCAGTACTTC
clone_size: .; v_call: TRBV4-3; j_call: TRBJ2-2; d_call: TRBD1; cdr3_aa: CASSQDPGQGAANTGELFF; cdr3_nt: TGCGCCAGCAGCCAAGATCCGGGACAGGGGGCTGCCAACACCGGGGAGCTGTTTTTT
clone_size: .; v_call: TRBV7-2; j_call: TRBJ1-2; d_call: TRBD1; cdr3_aa: CASSLGGQGENYGYTF; cdr3_nt: TGTGCCAGCAGCTTAGGTGGGCAGGGGGAGAACTATGGCTACACCTTC
clone_size: .; v_call: TRBV5-6; j_call: TRBJ2-3; d_call: .; cdr3_aa: CASSLLSALLNTDTQYF; cdr3_nt: TGTGCCAGCAGCTTACTTTCAGCGCTTCTGAACACAGATACGCAGTATTTT
clone_size: .; v_call: TRBV7-2; j_call: TRBJ2-7; d_call: .; cdr3_aa: CASSPDRYSYEQYF; cdr3_nt: TGTGCCAGCAGCCCAGACAGATACTCCTACGAGCAGTACTTC
clone_size: .; v_call: TRBV27; j_call: TRBJ2-5; d_call: TRBD1; cdr3_aa: CASTSYRTGGLTETQYF; cdr3_nt: TGTGCCAGCACCTCTTACCGGACAGGGGGCTTGACGGAGACCCAGTACTTC
clone_size: few; v_call: TRBV4-2; j_call: TRBJ2-6; d_call: .; cdr3_aa: CASSQGEASGANVLTF; cdr3_nt: TGTGCCAGCAGCCAAGGAGAGGCGTCTGGGGCCAACGTCCTGACTTTC